Listed below are T cell receptor beta chains from one sample, sequenced in a study of cytomegalovirus exposure and HLA in healthy donors. The protocol was immunoSEQ multiplex PCR, while the TCRdb copy is restricted to in-frame clones and leaves out a portion. The repertoire has 150,000 to 170,000 clones, about 84% of them found once; the top ten carry 5.6%. Sequencing was performed on PBMCs. Every receptor here comes from a woman in her forties in good health and CMV-seropositive. CDR3s include the opening cysteine and the closing phenylalanine or tryptophan. A D gene is named only where the DNA matches it firmly. Clone size is shown for a subset of rows, as once, few, many or a class of expanded clone.

TRBJ2-7,-,TRBV4-1,-,CASSPIFTGKTYEQYF,TGCGCCAGCAGCCCGATTTTTACAGGGAAAACCTACGAGCAGTACTTC
TRBJ1-2,TRBD1,TRBV28,-,CASSTPGQINYGYTF,TGTGCCAGCAGCACCCCGGGACAGATTAACTATGGCTACACCTTC
TRBJ2-1,TRBD2,TRBV7-6,-,CASSTGTSGVYNEQFF,TGTGCCAGCAGCACCGGGACTAGCGGGGTGTACAATGAGCAGTTCTTC
TRBJ1-1,-,TRBV28,-,CASSWGDFEAFF,TGTGCCAGCAGTTGGGGGGATTTTGAAGCTTTCTTT
TRBJ2-5,-,TRBV6-6,-,CASSRTSPIATLRQYF,TGTGCCAGCAGTAGAACGTCCCCCATCGCAACCTTGAGGCAGTACTTC
TRBJ2-7,-,TRBV11-2,-,CASSSTGFEQYF,TGTGCCAGCAGCTCAACAGGGTTCGAGCAGTACTTC
TRBJ2-1,-,TRBV11-2,-,CASSYYTRQGGHNEQFF,TGTGCCAGCAGTTACTACACCCGACAGGGAGGCCACAATGAGCAGTTCTTC
TRBJ1-4,TRBD1,TRBV9,-,CASSPRQGDEKLFF,TGTGCCAGCAGCCCTAGACAGGGGGACGAAAAACTGTTTTTT
TRBJ1-1,-,TRBV5-1,once,CASSTDTNTEAFF,TGCGCCAGCAGCACCGACACGAACACTGAAGCTTTCTTT
TRBJ2-1,-,TRBV5-1,-,CASSLAAVIAYNEQFF,TGCGCCAGCAGCTTGGCGGCGGTTATCGCGTACAATGAGCAGTTCTTC
TRBJ1-5,-,TRBV28,-,CASSNREASGEAQHF,TGTGCCAGCAGCAATAGGGAGGCCTCGGGTGAAGCCCAGCATTTT
TRBJ1-4,TRBD1,TRBV4-2,-,CASSQESWQGEEKLFF,TGTGCCAGCAGCCAAGAGAGTTGGCAGGGGGAGGAAAAACTGTTTTTT
TRBJ2-3,-,TRBV27,-,CASSLGAGTDTQYF,TGTGCCAGCAGTTTGGGCGCAGGCACAGATACGCAGTATTTT
TRBJ1-4,-,TRBV6-1,few,CASSEGQAREKLFF,TGTGCCAGCAGTGAAGGACAGGCGAGGGAAAAACTGTTTTTT
TRBJ2-1,TRBD2,TRBV9,-,CASSVEGLAGRNEQFF,TGTGCCAGCAGCGTTGAGGGACTAGCGGGGCGGAATGAGCAGTTCTTC
TRBJ2-7,-,TRBV5-1,-,CASSLGTPPYEQYF,TGCGCCAGCAGCTTGGGGACACCACCCTACGAGCAGTACTTC
TRBJ1-4,-,TRBV7-7,once,CASSLSVTEKLFF,TGTGCCAGCAGCTTATCAGTTACGGAAAAACTGTTTTTT
TRBJ1-3,-,TRBV10-2,-,CASSRQATGNTIYF,TGCGCCAGCAGTCGACAGGCCACTGGAAACACCATATATTTT
TRBJ1-6,-,TRBV7-6,once,CASSLEGGSPLHF,TGTGCCAGCAGCTTAGAAGGGGGTTCACCCCTCCACTTT
TRBJ1-4,-,TRBV19,-,CASSIHRESEKLFF,TGTGCCAGTAGTATACACAGGGAGAGTGAAAAACTGTTTTTT
TRBJ1-5,-,TRBV5-6,-,CASSLGGGNQPQHF,TGTGCCAGCAGCTTGGGCGGAGGCAATCAGCCCCAGCATTTT
TRBJ1-4,TRBD1,TRBV10-2,-,CASSKGQGATNEKLFF,TGCGCCAGCAGTAAAGGACAGGGGGCAACTAATGAAAAACTGTTTTTT
TRBJ2-7,-,TRBV10-3,-,CAISVNREGSSTRQYF,TGTGCCATCAGTGTTAACAGGGAAGGGTCATCTACGAGGCAGTACTTC
TRBJ2-2,-,TRBV21-1,-,CASSKARKWDRGLRDTGELFF,TGTGCCAGCAGCAAAGCTCGCAAGTGGGACAGGGGATTAAGAGACACCGGGGAGCTGTTTTTT
TRBJ2-1,TRBD2,TRBV18,-,CASSPPRYGLAGGKSYNEQFF,TGTGCCAGCTCACCACCGCGTTATGGGCTAGCGGGAGGCAAATCCTACAATGAGCAGTTCTTC
TRBJ2-3,-,TRBV4-2,-,CASSQTGSTDTQYF,TGTGCCAGCAGCCAAACGGGTTCCACAGATACGCAGTATTTT
TRBJ1-2,-,TRBV2,-,CASSEAVTGAYGYTF,TGTGCCAGCAGTGAAGCGGTCACAGGTGCATATGGCTACACCTTC
TRBJ1-2,TRBD1,TRBV6-5,-,CASSYSEGGALGYTF,TGTGCCAGCAGTTACTCCGAAGGGGGCGCCTTGGGCTACACCTTC
TRBJ1-1,-,TRBV9,-,CASSVGDGQGLMNTEAFF,TGTGCCAGCAGCGTAGGGGATGGGCAGGGCCTTATGAACACTGAAGCTTTCTTT
TRBJ2-2,TRBD2,TRBV2,-,CASTSGSFSGNTGELFF,TGTGCCAGCACTAGCGGGAGTTTCTCAGGGAACACCGGGGAGCTGTTTTTT
TRBJ2-3,-,TRBV7-7,-,CASSPMAAGTDTQYF,TGTGCCAGCAGCCCCATGGCTGCTGGCACAGATACGCAGTATTTT
TRBJ1-4,TRBD1,TRBV18,-,CASSPGQGAAEKLFF,TGTGCCAGCTCACCTGGTCAGGGGGCTGCTGAAAAACTGTTTTTT
TRBJ2-7,TRBD2,TRBV4-2,-,CASSQDPGLGGYEQYF,TGTGCCAGCAGCCAAGATCCGGGACTAGGAGGGTACGAGCAGTACTTC
TRBJ2-1,TRBD2,TRBV5-1,-,CASSKLAGVTYNEQFF,TGCGCCAGCAGCAAACTAGCGGGAGTGACCTACAATGAGCAGTTCTTC
TRBJ2-5,TRBD1,TRBV6-4,-,CASSRDRGETQYF,TGTGCCAGCAGCCGGGACAGGGGAGAGACCCAGTACTTC
TRBJ2-3,TRBD2,TRBV5-1,-,CASSLDSSGSPPTQYF,TGCGCCAGCAGCTTGGATTCCAGCGGGAGCCCTCCTACGCAGTATTTT
TRBJ2-2,-,TRBV5-1,-,CASSLVRTGELFF,TGCGCCAGCAGCTTGGTTCGGACCGGGGAGCTGTTTTTT
TRBJ2-3,-,TRBV25-1,-,CASSEWGSGRRTDTQYF,TGTGCCAGCAGTGAATGGGGTAGCGGACGCCGCACAGATACGCAGTATTTT
TRBJ2-5,TRBD2,TRBV5-4,once,CASSPGVAGIQETQYF,TGTGCCAGCAGCCCCGGGGTAGCGGGTATCCAAGAGACCCAGTACTTC
TRBJ2-2,TRBD2,TRBV10-2,-,CASTVAGFTGELFF,TGCGCCAGCACCGTAGCGGGATTCACCGGGGAGCTGTTTTTT
TRBJ1-2,-,TRBV7-3,once,CASSLGAGVDYGYTF,TGTGCCAGCAGCTTAGGTGCAGGGGTGGACTATGGCTACACCTTC
TRBJ2-2,TRBD2,TRBV5-1,-,CASSPGTSLGTGELFF,TGCGCCAGCAGCCCCGGGACTAGTCTTGGCACCGGGGAGCTGTTTTTT
TRBJ2-3,TRBD2,TRBV27,-,CASKKVAGVGTDTQYF,TGTGCCAGCAAAAAAGTAGCGGGAGTGGGCACAGATACGCAGTATTTT
TRBJ2-1,-,TRBV5-1,-,CASSRRLDNEQFF,TGCGCCAGCAGCCGACGGCTAGACAATGAGCAGTTCTTC
TRBJ2-1,TRBD2,TRBV18,-,CASSAGTSGRNEQFF,TGTGCCAGCTCAGCCGGGACTAGCGGGAGAAATGAGCAGTTCTTC
TRBJ2-1,-,TRBV27,once,CASSSGSFFAAEQFF,TGTGCCAGCAGTTCCGGGTCATTTTTTGCCGCCGAGCAGTTCTTC
TRBJ2-2,TRBD1,TRBV29-1,-,CSVEADRGVSGELFF,TGCAGCGTTGAGGCCGACAGGGGAGTCTCCGGGGAGCTGTTTTTT
TRBJ2-1,TRBD2,TRBV29-1,-,CSARTSGRNEQFF,TGCAGCGCCAGGACTAGCGGTAGAAATGAGCAGTTCTTC
TRBJ1-4,-,TRBV7-2,-,CASSTSVGREKLFF,TGTGCCAGCAGCACGTCGGTGGGGCGGGAAAAACTGTTTTTT
TRBJ2-1,TRBD2,TRBV7-3,-,CASSLRVPFAGGNNEQFF,TGTGCCAGCAGCTTAAGGGTCCCATTTGCGGGAGGAAACAATGAGCAGTTCTTC
TRBJ2-3,-,TRBV5-4,-,CASSFRGTDTQYF,TGTGCCAGCAGCTTCCGGGGGACAGATACGCAGTATTTT
TRBJ1-4,TRBD1,TRBV7-9,few,CASSFTTGGSNEKLFF,TGTGCCAGCAGCTTCACTACAGGGGGATCTAATGAAAAACTGTTTTTT
TRBJ2-2,TRBD1,TRBV7-2,-,CASSSSGTVNTGELFF,TGTGCCAGCAGCTCCTCCGGGACAGTGAACACCGGGGAGCTGTTTTTT
TRBJ2-5,-,TRBV30,-,CAWNYGQGRQETQYF,TGTGCCTGGAACTACGGGCAGGGTAGACAAGAGACCCAGTACTTC
TRBJ2-7,TRBD1,TRBV5-1,-,CASSDNPGTADYEQYF,TGCGCCAGCAGCGACAATCCCGGGACAGCTGACTACGAGCAGTACTTC
TRBJ1-2,-,TRBV7-8,once,CASSLLGGNYGYTF,TGTGCCAGCAGCTTACTGGGGGGGAACTATGGCTACACCTTC
TRBJ1-1,-,TRBV9,-,CASSVAGYTEAFF,TGTGCCAGCAGCGTTGCAGGGTACACTGAAGCTTTCTTT
TRBJ2-7,TRBD2,TRBV30,-,CAWSAGLADYEQYF,TGTGCCTGGAGTGCGGGACTAGCGGACTACGAGCAGTACTTC
TRBJ2-1,TRBD2,TRBV5-1,-,CASSELRLAGGNEQFF,TGCGCCAGCAGCGAGCTACGCCTAGCGGGAGGTAATGAGCAGTTCTTC
TRBJ2-7,TRBD2,TRBV11-2,-,CASSAGLAESSYEQYF,TGTGCCAGCAGCGCAGGACTAGCGGAGAGCTCCTACGAGCAGTACTTC